One sample yielded the 17 T cell receptor beta chains listed below, sequenced in a study of beta chain features in type 1 diabetes. Every isolated RNA sample was fully reverse transcribed, so sequencing captured expressed TCRB transcripts. The repertoire was sequenced with immunoSEQ multiplex PCR; TCRdb's copy has only in-frame clones and lacks some. The data show about 140,000 clones, approximately 10% seen once. The sequencing sample was made of central memory CD4+ T cells from blood. These receptor sequences come from a woman between 35 and 50 years old in good health.

This clone has only a few counts. This chain links TRBV6-6 with TRBJ1-2; 7 bases are a match to TRBD1. From germline, CDR1 is MNHNY and CDR2 SVGAGI (reference sequence). This CDR3 is built from 12 residues. Trimming took 5 bases from V and 7 from J; bases not matched to a gene: 4. The CDR3 DNA reads as TGTGCCAGCAGTAGGGGGCGGGGTGGCTACACCTTC. Translation: CASSRGRGGYTF.

This clone was seen more than once but under ten times. The J gene is TRBJ2-7, the V gene TRBV11-2, with 8 bases lining up with TRBD1. V lost 5 bases to trimming and J lost 7 bases; unmatched junction nucleotides: 13. CDR1 is SGHAT, CDR2 FQNNGV, per germline. The CDR3 consists of 15 residues. The CDR3 bases are TGTGCCAGCAGCCATATCAAAGGACAGGGCGTAGAGCAGTACTTC. Protein: CASSHIKGQGVEQYF.

This clone was seen a few times. V is TRBV28 and J is TRBJ2-7; 10 nucleotides match TRBD1. CDR1 and CDR2 from the germline V gene are MDHEN and SYDVKM. The trim removed 6 bases at V and 0 bases at J, leaving 5 bases unmatched. This CDR3 spans 15 amino acids. CDR3 nucleotides: TGTGCCAGCAGGGAGACAGGGGGCGTCTCCTACGAGCAGTACTTC. Translating gives CASRETGGVSYEQYF.

This clone appeared once. In DNA form, the CDR3 reads TGTGCCACCAGCAGAGGGGGGGACAGGGCGCGGCTGTTCACAGATACGCAGTATTTT. It translates to CATSRGGDRARLFTDTQYF. V gene TRBV15 combines with J gene TRBJ2-3; the match to TRBD1 covers 9 bases. Germline-derived CDR1 and CDR2 are LNHNV and YYDKDF (reference sequence). The V and J ends lost 1 base and 2 bases, in that order; junction bases with no gene match: 13. The CDR3 runs to 19 residues.

This clone has more than one count but fewer than ten. The V gene is TRBV27, the J gene TRBJ1-1; a weak D match, TRBD1 (6 bases). V lost 2 bases and J 5 bases, leaving 12 bases between the germline ends. Germline V gene sequence: CDR1 MNHEY, CDR2 SMNVEV (reference sequence). The CDR3 has 14 amino acids. Written as DNA, the CDR3 is TGTGCCAGCAGTTTAACAGGGCGGGAGACTGAAGCTTTCTTT. This translates into CASSLTGRETEAFF.

This clone has at least ten counts. This sequence joins TRBV4-2 and TRBJ1-5; no definite D call. The CDR3 runs 15 residues. CDR1 is LGHNA and CDR2 is YNFKEQ in the germline V gene. Trimming stripped 0 bases from V and 2 bases from J, with 8 bases between. The CDR3 bases are TGTGCCAGCAGCCAAGATCTGGCAGGCAATCAGCCCCAGCATTTT. As protein: CASSQDLAGNQPQHF.

The V call is TRBV27, the J call TRBJ1-2; the D gene is possibly TRBD1 (6 bases). From germline, CDR1 is MNHEY and CDR2 SMNVEV (reference sequence). CDR3 size: 16 residues. With 2 bases removed from V and 4 bases from J, the gap between germline ends came to 17 bases. This CDR3 reads CASSLVRPGGIYGYTF. CDR3 coding DNA: TGTGCCAGCAGTTTAGTTCGTCCGGGGGGCATCTATGGCTACACCTTC.

V gene TRBV27 combines with J gene TRBJ1-5; 7 bases map to TRBD1. The CDR3 contains 14 residues. The J segment lost 7 bases and the V segment lost 6 bases, leaving 9 bases of the junction unmatched. Germline V gives CDR1 MNHEY, CDR2 SMNVEV (reference sequence). In nucleotides, the CDR3 is TGTGCCAGCAGCCCCCAGGGACAGATGCAGCCCCAGCATTTT. Its translation is CASSPQGQMQPQHF.

V is TRBV27 and J is TRBJ1-6, with 7 bases identical to TRBD1. With 8 bases clipped from V and 7 bases from J, the junction kept 8 bases outside the gene matches. The CDR3 loop spans 14 amino acids. Germline V gene lookup returns CDR1 MNHEY and CDR2 SMNVEV (reference sequence). The CDR3 sequence is CASWARGLNSPLHF. The CDR3 DNA reads TGTGCCAGCTGGGCAAGGGGGCTAAATTCACCCCTCCACTTT.

The chain uses TRBV7-9 and TRBJ1-5, with D unresolved. The CDR3 loop spans 14 amino acids. Trimming cost V 5 bases and J 0 bases, with 8 bases left between them. CDR1 is SEHNR and CDR2 is FQNEAQ in the germline V gene (reference sequence). This CDR3 reads CASSRGDSNQPQHF. In DNA, the CDR3 is TGTGCCAGCAGCCGCGGGGATAGCAATCAGCCCCAGCATTTT.

CDR3 in amino acids: CASSLMGRGRVEKLFF. CDR3 DNA: TGTGCCAGCAGCTTAATGGGTAGGGGGCGCGTTGAAAAACTGTTTTTT. The J gene is TRBJ1-4, the V gene TRBV13; 7 nucleotides line up with TRBD1. Losses at the gene ends were 2 bases for V and 7 bases for J; bases not matched to a gene: 10. Germline values: CDR1 PRHDT, CDR2 FYEKMQ (reference sequence). The CDR3 extends over 16 amino acids.

This clone was counted only a few times. V and J are TRBV7-6 and TRBJ1-4; TRBD1 might be the D (6 bases). Trimming shortened V by 5 bases and J by 5 bases, and 15 bases separated the two germline ends. The germline gives CDR1 SGHVS, CDR2 FNYEAQ. CDR3 length: 15 amino acids. The CDR3 DNA sequence: TGTGCCAGCAGCCCTACGGACAGCCAAAATGAAAAACTGTTTTTT. Its translation: CASSPTDSQNEKLFF.

This clone was counted ten times or more. V gene TRBV13 combines with J gene TRBJ1-6; 8 positions agree with TRBD1. The germline gives CDR1 PRHDT, CDR2 FYEKMQ (reference sequence). J lost 1 base, V lost 5 bases, and 10 bases had no gene match. This CDR3 is 18 amino acids long. The CDR3 DNA is TGTGCCAGCAGCGCGAACAGGGGGTTTCAATCCTATAATTCACCCCTCCACTTT. Protein sequence: CASSANRGFQSYNSPLHF. The full variable domain, rest sourced from reference TRBV13 and TRBJ1-6, is AAGVIQSPRHLIKEKRETATLKCYPIPRHDTVYWYQQGPGQDPQFLISFYEKMQSDKGSIPDRFSAQQFSDYHSELNMSSLELGDSALYFCASSANRGFQSYNSPLHFGNGTRLTVT.

This clone showed up just a few times. This chain links TRBV5-4 with TRBJ2-4, with D possibly being TRBD2 (6 bases). This CDR3 has 14 amino acids. Germline values: CDR1 SGHNT, CDR2 YYREEE (reference sequence). The V gene lost 4 bases and the J gene lost 2 bases, with 10 bases spanning the gap. CDR3 region: CASSPGGTKNIQYF. In nucleotides, the CDR3 is TGTGCCAGCAGCCCCGGCGGGACCAAAAACATTCAGTACTTC. The variable domain in full, completed from reference TRBV5-4 and TRBJ2-4, reads ETGVTQSPTHLIKTRGQQVTLRCSSQSGHNTVSWYQQALGQGPQFIFQYYREEENGRGNFPPRFSGLQFPNYSSELNVNALELDDSALYLCASSPGGTKNIQYFGAGTRLSVL.

The V call is TRBV6-1, the J call TRBJ2-7, with D perhaps TRBD2 (6 bases). V dropped 10 bases and J dropped 2 bases, with 15 bases sitting between them. CDR1 is MNHNS and CDR2 is SASEGT in the germline V gene. This CDR3 is built from 13 residues. The CDR3 sequence: CATSRGPTYEQYF. For the CDR3, the DNA is TGTGCCACTTCGCGGGGCCCCACCTACGAGCAGTACTTC.

Ten or more counts support this clone. This chain joins TRBV29-1 and TRBJ1-1; D uncertain. The V end was cut by 7 bases, the J end by 1 base, with 7 bases between. Germline lookup yields CDR1 SQVTM and CDR2 ANQGSEA. This CDR3 is built from 11 residues. The CDR3 bases are TGCAGCGATCGGGGGAACACTGAAGCTTTCTTT. It is translated as CSDRGNTEAFF. The full variable domain, with the rest looked up from reference TRBV29-1 and TRBJ1-1, is SAVISQKPSRDICQRGTSLTIQCQVDSQVTMMFWYRQQPGQSLTLIATANQGSEATYESGFVIDKFPISRPNLTFSTLTVSNMSPEDSSIYLCSDRGNTEAFFGQGTRLTVV.

This clone was seen more than once but under ten times. The V call is TRBV10-3, the J call TRBJ2-3, with 7 bases lining up with TRBD1. The CDR3 is 13 amino acids. V shed 6 bases, J shed 5 bases, and the junction held 5 bases outside the gene matches. From germline, CDR1 is ENHRY and CDR2 SYGVKD. The CDR3, as DNA: TGTGCCATCAGAGGGGGCTCTTTAGATACGCAGTATTTT. It yields the protein CAIRGGSLDTQYF.